These 28 T cell receptor beta chains came from one sample sequenced in a study of cytomegalovirus exposure and HLA in healthy donors. Data came from immunoSEQ multiplex PCR; TCRdb stores just in-frame clones and leaves some out. This table has 70,000 or so clones, approximately 94% appearing once. Sequenced input: PBMCs. Every receptor here comes from a woman younger than 35 in good health and CMV-seronegative.

This clone was seen just once. The rearrangement uses TRBV30 and TRBJ2-2; 9 bases line up with TRBD2. Germline values: CDR1 GTSNPN, CDR2 SVGIG (reference sequence). The CDR3 length is 15 residues. Trimming removed 2 bases from V and 3 bases from J; junction bases left unmatched: 4. The chain's CDR3 is CAWSLAGEDTGELFF. The DNA of the CDR3 is TGTGCCTGGAGTTTAGCGGGAGAGGACACCGGGGAGCTGTTTTTT.

This chain links TRBV4-3 with TRBJ2-2; D gene uncertain. Per the germline V gene, CDR1 is LGHNA and CDR2 is YSLEER. The CDR3 is 15 amino acids. The ends were cut back, 0 bases at V and 1 base at J, with 6 bases in the middle. The CDR3 spells CASSQEWQNTGELFF. The CDR3 DNA reads as TGCGCCAGCAGCCAAGAATGGCAGAACACCGGGGAGCTGTTTTTT.

The chain joins TRBV19 to TRBJ2-1, with 7 positions matching TRBD1. This CDR3 is 16 amino acids long. V lost 5 bases to trimming and J lost 8 bases; unmatched junction nucleotides: 15. Germline V gene data show CDR1 as LNHDA and CDR2 as SQIVND (reference sequence). The CDR3, as DNA: TGTGCCAGTAGTCCCCGAGGGGGCATCTCCTCTCATGAGCAGTTCTTC. Protein: CASSPRGGISSHEQFF. Using reference TRBV19 and TRBJ2-1 for the parts outside the CDR3, the full variable domain is DGGITQSPKYLFRKEGQNVTLSCEQNLNHDAMYWYRQDPGQGLRLIYYSQIVNDFQKGDIAEGYSVSREKKESFPLTVTSAQKNPTAFYLCASSPRGGISSHEQFFGPGTRLTVL.

The chain carries TRBV28 and TRBJ1-5; 8 bases line up with TRBD1. Germline CDR1 reads MDHEN; CDR2 reads SYDVKM. After removal of 7 bases from V and 5 bases from J, the junction contained 10 bases not matched to a gene. CDR3 length equals 15 residues. The CDR3, as DNA: TGTGCCAGCAACTATGGGACAGGAGTGGATCAGCCCCAGCATTTT. As protein: CASNYGTGVDQPQHF.

The chain has TRBV27 and TRBJ2-3; D unclear. The CDR3 contains 12 residues. Trimming cost V 5 bases and J 2 bases, with 5 bases left between them. Germline V gene sequence: CDR1 MNHEY, CDR2 SMNVEV (reference sequence). The CDR3 DNA sequence: TGTGCCAGCAGTCAGTCCACAGATACGCAGTATTTT. Its translation is CASSQSTDTQYF.

This chain connects TRBV10-3 to TRBJ2-7, with TRBD1 as a possible D gene (5 bases). CDR1 is ENHRY, CDR2 SYGVKD, per germline. Trimming pared 6 bases from V and 5 bases from J, leaving 14 bases between. The CDR3 totals 13 residues. The CDR3 DNA reads as TGTGCCATCAGCGCAGGGAACTTGGACGAGCAGTACTTC. Its protein product is CAISAGNLDEQYF.

CDR3 nucleotides: TGTGCCAGCAGTTTTGAGACTAGCGGGGGCAATGAGCAGTTCTTC. Protein product: CASSFETSGGNEQFF. The gene calls are TRBV27 and TRBJ2-1; 12 nucleotides agree with TRBD2. Germline trimming cut 3 bases from V and 6 bases from J; bases unmatched to any gene: 3. From germline, CDR1 is MNHEY and CDR2 SMNVEV (reference sequence). The CDR3 loop spans 15 amino acids.

The chain uses TRBV2 and TRBJ1-2; TRBD1 matches 7 bases. This CDR3 has 13 residues. The J segment lost 8 bases and the V segment lost 2 bases, leaving 5 bases of the junction unmatched. Germline V gene sequence: CDR1 SNHLY, CDR2 FYNNEI. CDR3 sequence: CASSERRGGGYTF. Written as DNA, the CDR3 is TGTGCCAGCAGTGAAAGGAGAGGGGGCGGCTACACCTTC.

This chain uses TRBV9 with TRBJ1-2, with TRBD1 identical over 7 bases. Trimming took 4 bases from V and 4 from J; bases not matched to a gene: 10. Germline CDR1 is SGDLS and CDR2 is YYNGEE. The CDR3 loop spans 15 amino acids. The CDR3: CASSPVSQGGYGYTF. The CDR3 DNA follows: TGTGCCAGCAGCCCCGTGTCCCAGGGGGGCTATGGCTACACCTTC.

The chain links TRBV19 to TRBJ2-1, with TRBD2 matching 11 bases. The CDR3 is 15 residues long. The junction had 2 bases not matched to a gene; V was cut back by 5 bases and J by 2 bases. Germline values: CDR1 LNHDA, CDR2 SQIVND (reference sequence). CDR3 in DNA: TGTGCCAGTAGTCCTAGCGGGAGGACCTACAATGAGCAGTTCTTC. This gives the protein CASSPSGRTYNEQFF.

This chain links TRBV2 with TRBJ1-5, with 7 bases fitting TRBD1. V dropped 2 bases and J dropped 3; count of bases not matched to a gene: 7. Germline values: CDR1 SNHLY, CDR2 FYNNEI. This CDR3 comprises 16 residues. CDR3: CASSEPLDRVNQPQHF. The DNA for the CDR3 is TGTGCCAGCAGTGAACCCCTAGACAGGGTCAATCAGCCCCAGCATTTT.

The gene calls are TRBV7-3 and TRBJ1-1; D is unclear. The germline gives CDR1 SGHTA, CDR2 FQGTGA. The ends were cut back, 5 bases at V and 3 bases at J, with 19 bases in the middle. This CDR3 is built from 16 residues. The chain's CDR3 is CASSPGFSNRYTEAFF. CDR3 DNA: TGTGCCAGCAGCCCCGGGTTCTCAAACCGGTACACTGAAGCTTTCTTT. Complete variable domain (other parts from reference TRBV7-3 and TRBJ1-1): GAGVSQTPSNKVTEKGKYVELRCDPISGHTALYWYRQSLGQGPEFLIYFQGTGAADDSGLPNDRFFAVRPEGSVSTLKIQRTERGDSAVYLCASSPGFSNRYTEAFFGQGTRLTVV.

The chain has TRBV10-2 and TRBJ2-7; 8 positions agree with TRBD1. Germline V gives CDR1 WSHSY, CDR2 SAAADI. This CDR3 is built from 14 residues. With 7 bases clipped from V and 1 base from J, the junction kept 6 bases outside the gene matches. The CDR3 loop reads CASTTRTGSYEQYF. Here the CDR3 DNA reads TGCGCCAGCACGACCCGGACAGGGTCCTACGAGCAGTACTTC.

J is TRBJ2-1 and V is TRBV7-3, with 9 bases matching TRBD2. The V gene end was trimmed by 5 bases and the J gene end by 7 bases; junction bases not matched to a gene: 9. Germline V gene data show CDR1 as SGHTA and CDR2 as FQGTGA. This CDR3 comprises 15 residues. The CDR3 reads CASSPGAGGRNEQFF. CDR3 nucleotides: TGTGCCAGCAGCCCAGGGGCGGGGGGGAGGAATGAGCAGTTCTTC.

The chain combines TRBV7-3 with TRBJ2-2; 7 nucleotides align to TRBD2. CDR3 length: 14 residues. Looked up from germline, CDR1 is SGHTA and CDR2 is FQGTGA. Germline trimming cut 1 base from V and 7 bases from J; bases unmatched to any gene: 3. The CDR3 DNA is TGTGCCAGCAGCTTAATGGTAGCGGGCGGGGAGCTGTTTTTT. This gives the protein CASSLMVAGGELFF.

The DNA of the CDR3 is TGTGCCAGCAGCTTGGACAGGGGAGAGTCTCAGCCCCAGCATTTT. It encodes CASSLDRGESQPQHF. The V call is TRBV5-4, the J call TRBJ1-5; 7 bases map to TRBD1. Germline lookup yields CDR1 SGHNT and CDR2 YYREEE (reference sequence). The CDR3 is 15 amino acids. The V segment lost 0 bases and the J segment 6 bases; nucleotides outside the gene matches: 6.

This rearrangement joins TRBV4-1 to TRBJ2-3, with 12 bases matching TRBD2. The trim removed 1 base at V and 6 bases at J, leaving 5 bases unmatched. Germline V gene sequence: CDR1 MGHRA, CDR2 YSYEKL. The CDR3 has 16 amino acids. The CDR3 spells CASSQGASGRGDTQYF. DNA for the CDR3: TGCGCCAGCAGCCAAGGGGCTAGCGGGAGGGGGGATACGCAGTATTTT.

This chain links TRBV14 with TRBJ2-1; 10 nucleotides align to TRBD2. The V gene's germline CDR1 is SGHDN and CDR2 FVKESK. CDR3 size: 19 residues. V gave up 2 bases and J gave up 0 bases; unmatched junction bases: 10. Written as DNA, the CDR3 is TGTGCCAGCAGCCAATACGTTAGCGGGAGGCCAAGCTCCTACAATGAGCAGTTCTTC. Its translation: CASSQYVSGRPSSYNEQFF.

V and J are TRBV28 and TRBJ2-2, with TRBD2 identical over 11 bases. This CDR3 is built from 17 residues. Germline V gene data show CDR1 as MDHEN and CDR2 as SYDVKM. Trimming removed 3 bases from V and 2 bases from J; junction bases left unmatched: 5. CDR3 coding DNA: TGTGCCAGCAGTTTGCCGACTAGCGGGGTCAACACCGGGGAGCTGTTTTTT. This translates into CASSLPTSGVNTGELFF.

This clone occurred a few times. The rearrangement joins TRBV19 to TRBJ2-5; 9 nucleotides agree with TRBD1. There are 13 residues in the CDR3. Germline lookup yields CDR1 LNHDA and CDR2 SQIVND (reference sequence). With V trimmed by 7 bases and J by 5 bases, 5 bases remained unmatched. The CDR3 sequence: CASNLGQGETQYF. The CDR3 DNA reads TGTGCCAGTAATCTCGGACAGGGGGAGACCCAGTACTTC.

The J gene is TRBJ2-7, the V gene TRBV7-8, with a tentative D call TRBD2 (5 bases). The CDR3 has 15 residues. Trimming cost V 5 bases and J 1 base, with 15 bases left between them. Germline CDR1 SGHVS, CDR2 FQNEAQ. Here the CDR3 DNA reads TGTGCCAGCAGCCAGGACGGGGTCCCTTCCTACGAGCAGTACTTC. Translated, it gives CASSQDGVPSYEQYF.

This clone was recorded once. The genes are TRBV30 and TRBJ1-5; TRBD1 matches at 7 bases. The germline V gene encodes CDR1 GTSNPN and CDR2 SVGIG (reference sequence). The CDR3 has 18 amino acids. After removal of 1 base from V and 6 bases from J, the junction contained 18 bases not matched to a gene. CDR3 sequence (DNA): TGTGCCTGGAGTGCCAAGCCCCAAAGACAGGGACGAGGTCAGCCCCAGCATTTT. It is translated as CAWSAKPQRQGRGQPQHF.

This chain links TRBV19 with TRBJ2-7, with 7 bases aligning to TRBD1. J gave up 3 bases and V 4 bases, and 3 bases lay outside the gene matches. CDR1 LNHDA and CDR2 SQIVND come from the germline V gene (reference sequence). There are 13 residues in the CDR3. CDR3 in amino acids: CASSTGQLYEQYF. Written as DNA, the CDR3 is TGTGCCAGTAGTACGGGACAGCTCTACGAGCAGTACTTC.

The chain uses TRBV6-5 and TRBJ1-2, with TRBD1 as a possible D gene (6 bases). Trimming took off 6 bases at V and 3 bases at J, with 14 bases between the two ends. Germline values: CDR1 MNHEY, CDR2 SVGAGI. The CDR3 is 14 residues long. This chain's CDR3 is CASRPPGQYYGYTF. The DNA of the CDR3 is TGTGCCAGCAGGCCACCAGGACAGTACTATGGCTACACCTTC.

The V gene is TRBV12-5, the J gene TRBJ2-1; a possible D gene is TRBD1 (5 bases). CDR1 and CDR2 (germline): LGHNT, FRNRAP. Trimming took off 5 bases at V and 5 bases at J, with 13 bases between the two ends. The CDR3 consists of 14 residues. The chain's CDR3 is CASGAQGQNNEQFF. CDR3 in DNA: TGTGCTAGTGGTGCCCAGGGCCAAAACAATGAGCAGTTCTTC.

The chain is built from TRBV9 and TRBJ1-3; 11 bases map to TRBD1. This CDR3 contains 15 residues. J was trimmed by 2 bases and V by 5 bases; bases with no gene match: 3. The germline gives CDR1 SGDLS, CDR2 YYNGEE. CDR3 DNA: TGTGCCAGCAGGGGGACAGGGGGGACTGGAAACACCATATATTTT. It specifies CASRGTGGTGNTIYF.

This clone was seen once. CDR3: CASSQEHRDSGFYEQYF. In DNA, the CDR3 is TGCGCCAGCAGCCAAGAACACCGGGACAGCGGATTCTACGAGCAGTACTTC. This sequence joins TRBV4-1 and TRBJ2-7; 7 nucleotides line up with TRBD1. The CDR3 has 17 residues. Germline V gene lookup returns CDR1 MGHRA and CDR2 YSYEKL. Unmatched junction bases numbered 11, after V lost 0 bases and J lost 3 bases.

This chain joins TRBV7-2 and TRBJ1-6, with TRBD1 matching 7 bases. Germline assignment: CDR1 SGHTA and CDR2 FQGNSA. Losses at the gene ends were 1 base for V and 7 bases for J; bases not matched to a gene: 4. This CDR3 comprises 15 residues. The CDR3 DNA reads as TGTGCCAGCAGCTTAGAGGGGACAGCCAATTCACCCCTCCACTTT. This encodes CASSLEGTANSPLHF.